The subject of this entry is one TCR beta chain. Profiled with immunoSEQ multiplex PCR; TCRdb holds only in-frame clones, not every one. Of tens of thousands of clones listed, roughly 80% are singletons. These data originate in a study of OX40 agonist ivuxolimab in advanced cancers. The CDR3 has 14 amino acids. Trimming removed 0 bases at V and 1 base at J, with 7 bases between. Looked up from germline, CDR1 is SGDLS and CDR2 is YYNGEE. The sequence derives from an adult with an advanced solid tumor such as melanoma, head and neck, liver or kidney cancer. The rearrangement uses TRBV9 and TRBJ1-1; no definite D call. The material was CD4+ or CD8+ T cells sorted from blood, obtained in a trial of the OX40 agonist ivuxolimab. The CDR3 region has the DNA TGTGCCAGCAGCGTAGCTCTAGGGAACACTGAAGCTTTCTTT. Residues: CASSVALGNTEAFF.